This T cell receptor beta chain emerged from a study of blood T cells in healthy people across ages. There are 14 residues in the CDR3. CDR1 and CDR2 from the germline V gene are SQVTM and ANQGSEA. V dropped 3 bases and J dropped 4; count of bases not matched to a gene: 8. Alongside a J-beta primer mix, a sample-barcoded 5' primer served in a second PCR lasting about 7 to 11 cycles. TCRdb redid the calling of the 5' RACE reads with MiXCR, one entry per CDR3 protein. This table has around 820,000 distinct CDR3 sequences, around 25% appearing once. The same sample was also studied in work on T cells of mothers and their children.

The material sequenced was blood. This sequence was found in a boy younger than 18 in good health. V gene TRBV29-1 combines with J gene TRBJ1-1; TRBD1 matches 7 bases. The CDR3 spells CSVDRGQGVTEAFF. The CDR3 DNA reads TGCAGCGTTGACAGGGGTCAGGGGGTCACTGAAGCTTTCTTT.